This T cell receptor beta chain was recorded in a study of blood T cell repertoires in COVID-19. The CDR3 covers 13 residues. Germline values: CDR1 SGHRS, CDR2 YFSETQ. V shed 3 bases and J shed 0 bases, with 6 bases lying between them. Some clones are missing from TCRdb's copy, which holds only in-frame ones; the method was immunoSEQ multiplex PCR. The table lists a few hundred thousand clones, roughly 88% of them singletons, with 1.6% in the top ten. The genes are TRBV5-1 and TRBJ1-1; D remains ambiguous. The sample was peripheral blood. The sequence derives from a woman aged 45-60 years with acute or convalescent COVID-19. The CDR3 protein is CASSSTLNTEAFF. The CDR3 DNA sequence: TGCGCCAGCAGCTCGACATTGAACACTGAAGCTTTCTTT.